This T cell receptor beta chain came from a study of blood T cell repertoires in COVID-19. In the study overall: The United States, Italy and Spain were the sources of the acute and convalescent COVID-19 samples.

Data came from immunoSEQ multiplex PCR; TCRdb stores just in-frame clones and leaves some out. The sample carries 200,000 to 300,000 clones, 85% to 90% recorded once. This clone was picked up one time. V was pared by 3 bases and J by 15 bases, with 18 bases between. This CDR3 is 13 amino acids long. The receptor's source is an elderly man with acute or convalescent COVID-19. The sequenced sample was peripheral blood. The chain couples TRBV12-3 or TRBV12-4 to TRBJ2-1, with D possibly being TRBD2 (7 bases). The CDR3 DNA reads TGTGCCAGCAGTTTTTGGGGGGGGCGACGAGGGTTCTTC. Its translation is CASSFWGGRRGFF.